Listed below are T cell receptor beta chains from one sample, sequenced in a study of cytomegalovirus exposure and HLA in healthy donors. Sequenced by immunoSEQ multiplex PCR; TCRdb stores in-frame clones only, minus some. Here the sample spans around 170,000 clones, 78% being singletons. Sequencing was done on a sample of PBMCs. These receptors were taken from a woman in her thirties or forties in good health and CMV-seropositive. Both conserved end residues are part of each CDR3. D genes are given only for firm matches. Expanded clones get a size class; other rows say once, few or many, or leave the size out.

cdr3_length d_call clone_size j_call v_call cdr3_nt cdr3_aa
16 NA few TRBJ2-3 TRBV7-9 TGTGCCAGCAGGGCGCGTAGAGGGTCAAACACAGATACGCAGTATTTT CASRARRGSNTDTQYF
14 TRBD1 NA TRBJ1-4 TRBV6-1 TGTGCCAGCAGGAGGACAGGGGGCCAAGAAAAACTGTTTTTT CASRRTGGQEKLFF
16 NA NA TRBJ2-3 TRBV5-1 TGCGCCAGCAGCTTGTTCCCCGGAGGGGGCACAGATACGCAGTATTTT CASSLFPGGGTDTQYF
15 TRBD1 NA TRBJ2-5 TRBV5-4 TGTGCCAGCAGCTTGGCCGGCAGGGGGCAAGAGACCCAGTACTTC CASSLAGRGQETQYF
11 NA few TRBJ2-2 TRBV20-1 TGCAGTGCCTTAGACAGGAGGGAGCTGTTTTTT CSALDRRELFF
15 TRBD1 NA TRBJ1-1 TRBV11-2 TGTGCCAGCAGCTTAGAAGGGGACAGGAACACTGAAGCTTTCTTT CASSLEGDRNTEAFF
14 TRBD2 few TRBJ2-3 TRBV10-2 TGCGCCAGCATTGTTAGCGGGGGCACAGATACGCAGTATTTT CASIVSGGTDTQYF
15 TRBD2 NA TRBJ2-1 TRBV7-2 TGTGCCAGCCGCGCGCTGCCAGCGGGGGTGTATGAGCAGTTCTTC CASRALPAGVYEQFF
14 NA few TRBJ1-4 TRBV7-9 TGTTCCAGCAGCTCAAGACAGCAGAATGAAAAACTGTTTTTT CSSSSRQQNEKLFF
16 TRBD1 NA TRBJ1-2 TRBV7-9 TGTGCCAGCACCCTAGGACAGGGCCATGCTAACTATGGCTACACCTTC CASTLGQGHANYGYTF
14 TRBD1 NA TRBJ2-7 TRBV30 TGTGCCTGGAACCGACAGGGGAGTTTCTACGAGCAGTACTTC CAWNRQGSFYEQYF
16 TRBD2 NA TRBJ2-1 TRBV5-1 TGCGCCAGCAGCTTGCTGACTAGCGGGGGGGCAAACAAGCAGTTCTTC CASSLLTSGGANKQFF
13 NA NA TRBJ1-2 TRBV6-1 TGTGCCAGCAGTCGAGCGGAATTATATGGCTACACCTTC CASSRAELYGYTF
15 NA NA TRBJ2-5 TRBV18 TGTGCCAGCTCACATTACCAGGGGAACCAAGAGACCCAGTACTTC CASSHYQGNQETQYF
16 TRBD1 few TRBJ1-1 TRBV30 TGTGCCTGGAGCGCGGGAACAGGGGCCAGGAGCACTGAAGCTTTCTTT CAWSAGTGARSTEAFF
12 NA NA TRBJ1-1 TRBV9 TGTGCCAGCAGCGCCTGGGAGGGAGAAGCTTTCTTT CASSAWEGEAFF
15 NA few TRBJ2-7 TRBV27 TGTGCCAGCAGCCCAAAACCGGGCGGGTTCTACGAGCAGTACTTC CASSPKPGGFYEQYF
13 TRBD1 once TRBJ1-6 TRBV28 TGTGCCAGCAGTGGACAGGACAATTCACCCCTCCACTTT CASSGQDNSPLHF
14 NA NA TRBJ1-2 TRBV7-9 TGTTCCAGCAGCCCCGGGTGGAGGGCCTATGGCTACACCTTC CSSSPGWRAYGYTF
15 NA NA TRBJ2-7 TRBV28 TGTGCCAGCAGTTTCCTTGGACACCTCTCCTACGAGCAGTACTTC CASSFLGHLSYEQYF
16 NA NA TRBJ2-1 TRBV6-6 TGTGCCAGCAGTCGACGGGACTCCAAACCCTACAATGAGCAGTTCTTC CASSRRDSKPYNEQFF
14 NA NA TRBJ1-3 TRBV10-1 TGCGCCAGCAGTCCGGACAGCTCTGGAAACACCATATATTTT CASSPDSSGNTIYF
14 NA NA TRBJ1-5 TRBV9 TGTGCCAGCAGCGTATCGGGGTCGGATCAGCCCCAGCATTTT CASSVSGSDQPQHF
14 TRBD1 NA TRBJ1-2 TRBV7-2 TGTGCCAGCAGCTCCCTAGGACAGGGTTATGGCTACACCTTC CASSSLGQGYGYTF
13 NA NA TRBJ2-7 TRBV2 TGTGCCAGCACCGACTGGTCAGTTAAAGAGCAGTACTTC CASTDWSVKEQYF
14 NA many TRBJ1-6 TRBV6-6 TGTGCCAGCGAACTAGGAGTTGGCAATTCACCCCTCCACTTT CASELGVGNSPLHF
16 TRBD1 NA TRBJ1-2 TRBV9 TGTGCCAGCAGTGACACCCAGGGGGACAGGGGATATGGCTACACCTTC CASSDTQGDRGYGYTF
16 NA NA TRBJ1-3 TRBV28 TGTGCCAGCAGTAATACAGGGTCTTCCTCTGGAAACACCATATATTTT CASSNTGSSSGNTIYF
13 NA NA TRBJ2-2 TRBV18 TGTGCCAGCTCACAGGACACCACCGGGGAGCTGTTTTTT CASSQDTTGELFF